This T cell receptor beta chain comes out of a study of T-cell memory formation after mild COVID-19. Across the whole study: TCR clusters were largely donor specific. Study conclusions and caveats: Cross-reactive memory apparently joined, as some responding clones appeared in pre-infection memory.

This clonotype was seen a handful of times. Its matching antigen is unknown. The CDR3 is 15 amino acids. Trimming left V 0 bases short and J 6 bases short, with 12 bases between. TCR alpha and TCR beta cDNA libraries with sample barcodes and UMIs came from 5'RACE using constant-segment primers. TCRdb re-derived calls from the 5' RACE reads in MiXCR, one entry per CDR3 protein. The sample gives 550,000 to 650,000 distinct CDR3 sequences, 15% to 20% of which show up once; less than 10% is in the top ten. V usage is TRBV12-3 or TRBV12-4 and J usage is TRBJ1-5, with TRBD1 as a possible D gene (5 bases). The TCR sequence derives from an adult woman who had mild COVID-19 (a few samples of this study predate the infection). Cell type and time point are not known. The sample was PBMCs or a T cell subset sorted from them (not recorded which). The CDR3 loop is CASSLASTGPQPQHF. DNA of the CDR3: TGTGCCAGCAGTTTAGCGTCAACAGGACCTCAGCCCCAGCATTTT.